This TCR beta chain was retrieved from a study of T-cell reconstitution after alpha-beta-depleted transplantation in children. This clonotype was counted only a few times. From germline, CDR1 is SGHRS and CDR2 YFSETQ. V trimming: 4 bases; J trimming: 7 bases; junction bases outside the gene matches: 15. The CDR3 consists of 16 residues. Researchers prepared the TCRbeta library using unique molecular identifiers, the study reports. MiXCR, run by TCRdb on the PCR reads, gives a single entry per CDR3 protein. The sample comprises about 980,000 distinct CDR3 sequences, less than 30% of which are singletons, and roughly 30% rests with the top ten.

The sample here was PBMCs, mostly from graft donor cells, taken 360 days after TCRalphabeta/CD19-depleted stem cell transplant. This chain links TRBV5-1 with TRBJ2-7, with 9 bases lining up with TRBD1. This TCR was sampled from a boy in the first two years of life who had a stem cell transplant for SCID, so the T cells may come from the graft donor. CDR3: CASSQSSGTGNWEQYF. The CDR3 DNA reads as TGCGCCAGCAGCCAAAGCTCCGGGACAGGGAATTGGGAGCAGTACTTC.